A selection of T cell receptor beta chains follows, all from one sample in a study of T cell responses to AZD1222 COVID-19 vaccine. Some clones are missing from TCRdb's copy, which holds only in-frame ones; the method was immunoSEQ multiplex PCR. The table includes 110,000 to 150,000 clones, around nine tenths detected once. Material: peripheral blood, obtained 28 days after the second AZD1222 dose. These receptors originate from an adult who received the AZD1222 COVID-19 vaccine. Both conserved end residues are part of each CDR3. A D gene is named only where the DNA matches it firmly. The size field is filled for only some rows; it gives once, few, many or a size class.

clone_size: .
d_call: .
v_call: TRBV7-9
j_call: TRBJ1-1
cdr3_nt: TGTGCCAGCAGCTTCGAGATGAACACTGAAGCTTTCTTT
cdr3_aa: CASSFEMNTEAFF

clone_size: .
d_call: .
v_call: TRBV27
j_call: TRBJ2-1
cdr3_nt: TGTGCCAGCAGTCAACTTCCCCCCCACACCAATGAGCAGTTCTTC
cdr3_aa: CASSQLPPHTNEQFF

clone_size: .
d_call: .
v_call: TRBV7-2
j_call: TRBJ2-1
cdr3_nt: TGTGCCAGCAGCTCAAATTTGTTCTCCTACCAGAGGGAGCAGTTCTTC
cdr3_aa: CASSSNLFSYQREQFF

clone_size: .
d_call: .
v_call: TRBV5-5
j_call: TRBJ1-1
cdr3_nt: TGTGCCAGCAGCTTGGTGCAGGAAGCTTTCTTT
cdr3_aa: CASSLVQEAFF

clone_size: .
d_call: .
v_call: TRBV19
j_call: TRBJ2-1
cdr3_nt: TGTGCCAGTAGTTTGGACAAATCTCGTGAGCAGTTCTTC
cdr3_aa: CASSLDKSREQFF

clone_size: .
d_call: .
v_call: TRBV6-2/TRBV6-3
j_call: TRBJ2-5
cdr3_nt: TGTGCCAGCAGTTACAGGACAGCCCCTTTCGAGACCCAGTACTTC
cdr3_aa: CASSYRTAPFETQYF

clone_size: .
d_call: TRBD2
v_call: TRBV5-1
j_call: TRBJ2-7
cdr3_nt: TGCGCCAGCAGCTTGAACAGCGGGATAGTCCCGGAGCAGTACTTC
cdr3_aa: CASSLNSGIVPEQYF

clone_size: .
d_call: .
v_call: TRBV7-2
j_call: TRBJ2-5
cdr3_nt: TGTGCCAGCAGCTTACAGCTTCGGCCGCCTCAAGAGACCCAGTACTTC
cdr3_aa: CASSLQLRPPQETQYF

clone_size: .
d_call: .
v_call: TRBV10-3
j_call: TRBJ2-2
cdr3_nt: TGTGCCATCAGAGAAACAGGGACCGGGGAGCTGTTTTTT
cdr3_aa: CAIRETGTGELFF

clone_size: once
d_call: TRBD1
v_call: TRBV6-2/TRBV6-3
j_call: TRBJ2-5
cdr3_nt: TGTGCCAGCAGTTCTAACAGGGGGCGAGAGACCCAGTACTTC
cdr3_aa: CASSSNRGRETQYF

clone_size: .
d_call: TRBD1
v_call: TRBV18
j_call: TRBJ1-1
cdr3_nt: TGTGCCAGCTCACTGGACAGGGAAGGAGGAAAAGCTTTCTTT
cdr3_aa: CASSLDREGGKAFF

clone_size: .
d_call: TRBD1
v_call: TRBV5-1
j_call: TRBJ1-6
cdr3_nt: TGCGCCAGCAGCTTGGCTACAGGGGGGCCACCCCTCCACTTT
cdr3_aa: CASSLATGGPPLHF

clone_size: .
d_call: TRBD1
v_call: TRBV7-8
j_call: TRBJ1-2
cdr3_nt: TGTGCCAGCAGCTTCGCGGACAGGGCAGATGGCTACACCTTC
cdr3_aa: CASSFADRADGYTF

clone_size: .
d_call: .
v_call: TRBV9
j_call: TRBJ1-1
cdr3_nt: TGTGCCAGCAGCTTCAACAGTAACACTGAAGCTTTCTTT
cdr3_aa: CASSFNSNTEAFF

clone_size: .
d_call: .
v_call: TRBV11-3
j_call: TRBJ1-1
cdr3_nt: TGTGCCAGCAGCTTAGAAGGGGGGGTCACTGAAGCTTTCTTT
cdr3_aa: CASSLEGGVTEAFF

clone_size: .
d_call: TRBD1
v_call: TRBV28
j_call: TRBJ1-2
cdr3_nt: TGTGCCAGCAGTCCCGGACAGGGTGGGGGCTACACCTTC
cdr3_aa: CASSPGQGGGYTF

clone_size: .
d_call: .
v_call: TRBV5-4
j_call: TRBJ1-1
cdr3_nt: TGTGCCAGCAGCCCCGCCTTAACGGGTGGAGGCACTGAAGCTTTCTTT
cdr3_aa: CASSPALTGGGTEAFF